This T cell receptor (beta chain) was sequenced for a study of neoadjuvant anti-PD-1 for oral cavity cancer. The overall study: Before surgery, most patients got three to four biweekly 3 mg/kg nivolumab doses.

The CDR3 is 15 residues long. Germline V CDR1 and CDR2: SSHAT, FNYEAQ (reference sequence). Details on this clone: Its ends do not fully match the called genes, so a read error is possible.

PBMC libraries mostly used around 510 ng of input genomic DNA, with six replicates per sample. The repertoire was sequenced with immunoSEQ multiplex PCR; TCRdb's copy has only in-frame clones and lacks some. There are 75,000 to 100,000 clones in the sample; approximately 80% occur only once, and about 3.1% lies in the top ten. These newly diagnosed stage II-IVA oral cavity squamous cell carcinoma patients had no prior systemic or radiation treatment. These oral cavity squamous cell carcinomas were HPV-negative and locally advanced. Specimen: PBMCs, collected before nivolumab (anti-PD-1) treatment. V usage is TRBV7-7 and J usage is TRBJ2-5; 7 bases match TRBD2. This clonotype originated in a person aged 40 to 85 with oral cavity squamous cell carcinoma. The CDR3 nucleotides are TGTGCTAGCAGCTTAGATTCGGGAGGAGGAGCGGCCCAGTACTTC. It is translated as CASSLDSGGGAAQYF.